This T cell receptor (beta chain) was documented in a study of blood T cell repertoires in COVID-19 (dated by TCRdb to about 2020). Context from the whole study: Collaborator samples came from the United States, Italy and Spain and covered acute and convalescent phases of COVID-19. The material from the prospective study consisted of cDNA or gDNA derived from T cells, B-cell-depleted T cells, or PBMCs. Samples were obtained from the ongoing ImmuneRACE study (first 160 participants) and from over a thousand subjects provided by 6 global collaborators. A freely available public database, intended as a resource for researchers studying the immune response to SARS-CoV-2, is where the repertoires were released. Subjects who had been exposed to COVID-19, were actively infected with it, or had recovered from it provided the deeply sampled blood TCRbeta repertoires that made up the dataset. Nearly every sample came with metadata listing a de-identified subject ID, COVID-19 status, age in years and sex. Where available, HLA class I and class II types were obtained from metadata supplied by the sample provider rather than from assay-based typing. What the study reported, not specific to this receptor: Clinical and demographic metadata were provided uncurated, with the amount varying by source and participant.

V is clipped by 2 bases and J by 3 bases, and the sequence between their germline boundaries is 10 bases long. Reading from cysteine to phenylalanine, the CDR3 counts 15 amino acids. CDR3 DNA is the only sequence kept; it has 45 bases, read in frame from the first base. The germline V gene gives CDR1 as MNHEY and CDR2 as SVGAGI. About this clone itself: It has no known antigen specificity. Per-nucleotide qualities are absent, and no much larger clonotype sits a single base away. The same CDR3 is also encoded by other DNA sequences in this sample.

In the prospective study, participants were about 18 to 95 years old, resided in around 25 geographic areas of the United States, and were enrolled through a virtual design. To assign participants to cohorts, the prospective study relied on clinical history that participants themselves reported in a screening survey and a study questionnaire. Mobile phlebotomists in the prospective study collected whole blood, serum and a nasopharyngeal or oropharyngeal swab from every participant. Over a roughly 2-month period, participants in the prospective study had the option of providing additional blood draws and questionnaires. Prospective study blood samples were shipped either frozen or at room temperature before DNA extraction. The immunoSEQ Assay, a bias-controlled multiplex PCR, was used to amplify TCRbeta CDR3 regions from genomic DNA. The paper's processing steps were these. Nucleated cell counts per sample were estimated from amplification of reference gene primers within the assay. To quantify the absolute abundance of each unique TCRbeta CDR3 rearrangement, sequence reads were collapsed and filtered. For each sample, productive Simpson clonality was calculated by taking the square root of Simpson's diversity index across productive rearrangements. TCRdb stores this immuneACCESS table with in-frame sequences only. Part of the clones is absent; in the studies checked, under half of the shortfall reflects unresolved V genes, and no reason is known for the rest. The DNA was the basis for D and trimming; V, J and clone size are from that table. The sample table contains a few hundred thousand clones; only one count was recorded for approximately 88% of them. The ten largest clones take up 2.5% of the sample.

The receptor chain draws on TRBV6-5 and TRBJ2-2; TRBD1 is possibly the D segment (5 matching bases). This receptor was identified in a woman aged 40 to 50 with acute COVID-19. The sample was PBMCs or T cells enriched from blood (not recorded which). CDR3 sequence: CASSYGQGYTGELFF. In nucleotides, the sequence is TGTGCCAGCAGTTACGGGCAGGGATACACCGGGGAGCTGTTTTTT.